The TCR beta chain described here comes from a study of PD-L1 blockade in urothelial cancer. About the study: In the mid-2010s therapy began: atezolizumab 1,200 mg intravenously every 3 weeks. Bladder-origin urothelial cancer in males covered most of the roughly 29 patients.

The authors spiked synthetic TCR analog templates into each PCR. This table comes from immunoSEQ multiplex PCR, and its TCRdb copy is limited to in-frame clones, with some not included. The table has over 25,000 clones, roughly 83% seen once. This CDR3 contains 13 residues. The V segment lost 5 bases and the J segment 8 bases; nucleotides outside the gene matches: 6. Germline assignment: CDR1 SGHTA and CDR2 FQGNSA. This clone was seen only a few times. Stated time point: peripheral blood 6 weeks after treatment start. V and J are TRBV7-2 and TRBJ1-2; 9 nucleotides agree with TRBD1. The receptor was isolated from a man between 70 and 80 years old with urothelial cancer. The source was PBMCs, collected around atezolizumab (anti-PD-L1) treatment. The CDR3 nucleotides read TGTGCCAGCAGCATCGACAGGGGGGAGGGCTACACCTTC. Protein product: CASSIDRGEGYTF.